This record looks at one TCR beta chain sequence and its context. The antigen is not known. These data are taken from a study of cytomegalovirus exposure and HLA in healthy donors. General observations from the study: Reported results showed that the classifier diagnosed cytomegalovirus status with high specificity and sensitivity. A previous analysis found most TCR beta V segments productive roughly 87% or roughly 30% of the time.

PCR amplification relied on 60 Vbeta primers (plus 13 Jbeta primers). TCRdb's copy holds only in-frame clones and misses some; the assay was immunoSEQ multiplex PCR. The data hold about 98,000 clones, with about two thirds observed a single time. There are 16 residues in the CDR3. Germline CDR1 LNHDA, CDR2 SQIVND (reference sequence). The chain recombines TRBV19 with TRBJ2-5, with TRBD2 matching 14 bases. The J call may be faulty, since TRBJ2-7 better matches the DNA end. The sequenced sample consisted of PBMCs. This sequence originates from a man between 45 and 60 years old in good health and CMV-seronegative. The CDR3, as DNA: TGTGCCAGTAGGGGAAGGACTAGCGGGAGGAACTACGAGCAGTACTTC. This gives the protein CASRGRTSGRNYEQYF.